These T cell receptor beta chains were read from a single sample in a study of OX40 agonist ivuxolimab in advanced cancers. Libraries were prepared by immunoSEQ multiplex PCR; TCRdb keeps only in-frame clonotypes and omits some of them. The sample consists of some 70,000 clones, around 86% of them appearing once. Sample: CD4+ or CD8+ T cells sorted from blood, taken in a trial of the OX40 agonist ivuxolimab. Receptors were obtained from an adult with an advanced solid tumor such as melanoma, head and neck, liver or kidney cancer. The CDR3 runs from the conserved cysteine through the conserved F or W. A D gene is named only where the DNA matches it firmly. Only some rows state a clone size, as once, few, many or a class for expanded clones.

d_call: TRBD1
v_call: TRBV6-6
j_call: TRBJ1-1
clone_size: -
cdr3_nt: TGTGCCAGCAGTTTACGGACAGGGGTAATGAACACTGAAGCTTTCTTT
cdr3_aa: CASSLRTGVMNTEAFF

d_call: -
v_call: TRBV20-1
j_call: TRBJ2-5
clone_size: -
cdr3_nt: TGCAGCGCGGGGCCCTCAGAGACCCAGTACTTC
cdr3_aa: CSAGPSETQYF

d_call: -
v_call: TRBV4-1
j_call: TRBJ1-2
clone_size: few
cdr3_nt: TGCGCCAGCAGCCAAGATAGGGAAGGTGGCTACACCTTC
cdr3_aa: CASSQDREGGYTF

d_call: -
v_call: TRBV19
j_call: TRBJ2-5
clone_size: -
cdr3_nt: TGTGCCAGTAGTATCCCGGGAGCCCCAGTTCAAGAGACCCAGTACTTC
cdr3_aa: CASSIPGAPVQETQYF

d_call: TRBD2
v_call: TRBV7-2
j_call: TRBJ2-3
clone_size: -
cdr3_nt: TGTGCCAGCAGCTTGAGTGTTGGGCGGGGGGGCCTAGATACGCAGTATTTT
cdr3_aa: CASSLSVGRGGLDTQYF

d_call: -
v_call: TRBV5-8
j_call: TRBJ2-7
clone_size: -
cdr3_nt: TGTGCCAGCAGCTCGCGGACAGCTGGAGACGAGCAGTACTTC
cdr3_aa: CASSSRTAGDEQYF

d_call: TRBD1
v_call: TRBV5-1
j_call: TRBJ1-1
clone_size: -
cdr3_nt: TGCGCCAGCAGCTGGACAGGGTTGAGCACTGAAGCTTTCTTT
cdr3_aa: CASSWTGLSTEAFF

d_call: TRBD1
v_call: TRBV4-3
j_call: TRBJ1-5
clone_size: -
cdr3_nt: TGCGCCAGCAGCCAAGACTACAGGGGTCTTAATCAGCCCCAGCATTTT
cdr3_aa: CASSQDYRGLNQPQHF

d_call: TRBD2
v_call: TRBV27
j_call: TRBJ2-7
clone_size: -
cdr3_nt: TGTGCCAGCTCCAGCGGGGGGGCCGAGAAGAACGAGCAGTACTTC
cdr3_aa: CASSSGGAEKNEQYF

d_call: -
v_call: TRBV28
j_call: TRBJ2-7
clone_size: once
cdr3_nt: TGTGCCAGCAACACAGGCCCCTACGAGCAGTACTTC
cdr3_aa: CASNTGPYEQYF

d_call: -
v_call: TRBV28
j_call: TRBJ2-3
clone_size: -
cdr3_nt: TGTGCCAGCAGTTTACCCACGGGCAGCCTTAGCACAGATACGCAGTATTTT
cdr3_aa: CASSLPTGSLSTDTQYF

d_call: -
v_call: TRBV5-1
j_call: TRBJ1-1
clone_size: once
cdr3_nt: TGCGCCAGCAGCTTGGAAGGGGGGCGACCTGAAGCTTTCTTT
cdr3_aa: CASSLEGGRPEAFF

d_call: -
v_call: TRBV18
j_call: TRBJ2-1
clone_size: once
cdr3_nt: TGTGCCAGCTCACCCCAAACGGGACTCCTCGACAATGAGCAGTTCTTC
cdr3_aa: CASSPQTGLLDNEQFF

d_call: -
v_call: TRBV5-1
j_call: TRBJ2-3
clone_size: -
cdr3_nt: TGCGCCAGCAGCTTGTACGACAGTAGCACAGATACGCAGTATTTT
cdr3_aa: CASSLYDSSTDTQYF

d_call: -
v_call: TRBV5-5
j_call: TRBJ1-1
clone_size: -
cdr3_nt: TGTGCCAGCAGCTTGGTCGGGCCCTACCCAGCTTTCTTT
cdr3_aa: CASSLVGPYPAFF

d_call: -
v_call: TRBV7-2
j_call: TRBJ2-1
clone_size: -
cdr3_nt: TGTGCCAGCAGCCTTTGGACTGGGGGGTACAATGAGCAGTTCTTC
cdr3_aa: CASSLWTGGYNEQFF

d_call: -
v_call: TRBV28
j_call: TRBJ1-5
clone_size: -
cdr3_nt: TGTGCCAGCAGTGTCCTCAATCAGCCCCAGCATTTT
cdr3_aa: CASSVLNQPQHF

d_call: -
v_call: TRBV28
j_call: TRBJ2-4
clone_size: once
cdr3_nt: TGTGCCAGCATTCCAGGTGGGGGGTTGGCCAAAAACATTCAGTACTTC
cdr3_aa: CASIPGGGLAKNIQYF

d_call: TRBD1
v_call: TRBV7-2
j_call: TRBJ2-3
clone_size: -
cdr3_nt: TGTGCCAGCAGCTCCGGAATGACAGGGATCACAGATACGCAGTATTTT
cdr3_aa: CASSSGMTGITDTQYF

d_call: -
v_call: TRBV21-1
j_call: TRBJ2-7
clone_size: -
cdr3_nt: TGTGCCAGCAGCAAAAGCCCCCCACGGGACGAGCAGTACTTC
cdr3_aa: CASSKSPPRDEQYF

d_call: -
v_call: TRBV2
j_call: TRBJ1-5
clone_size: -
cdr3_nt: TGTGCCAGCACCAGGGAATCTGATCAGCCCCAGCATTTT
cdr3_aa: CASTRESDQPQHF

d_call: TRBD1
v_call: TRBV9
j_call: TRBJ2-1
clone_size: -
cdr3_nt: TGTGCCAGCAGCCTTCGGACAGGGCGGGGTGAGCAGTTCTTC
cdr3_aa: CASSLRTGRGEQFF

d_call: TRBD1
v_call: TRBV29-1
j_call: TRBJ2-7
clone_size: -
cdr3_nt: TGCAGCGCTGGACAGGGTGACGGAGAGCAGTACTTC
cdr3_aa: CSAGQGDGEQYF

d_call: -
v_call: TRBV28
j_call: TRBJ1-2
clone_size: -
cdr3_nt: TGTGCCAGCAGCCGAACTAGGGGTGCCTATGGCTACACCTTC
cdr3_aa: CASSRTRGAYGYTF

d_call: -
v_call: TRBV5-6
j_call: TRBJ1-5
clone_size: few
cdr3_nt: TGTGCCAGCAGCTTGCGGTGGGCAAGCAATCAGCCCCAGCATTTT
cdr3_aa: CASSLRWASNQPQHF

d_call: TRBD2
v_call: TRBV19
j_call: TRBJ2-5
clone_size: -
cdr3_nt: TGTGCCAGTAGTATCGGCTTGTCCGGGAGGGTTCCATCGGGGAGAGAAGAGACCCAGTACTTC
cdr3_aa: CASSIGLSGRVPSGREETQYF

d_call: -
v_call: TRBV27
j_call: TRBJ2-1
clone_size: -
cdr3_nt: TGTGCCAGCAGTTTAAGGGGGACCTGGGATAATGAGCAGTTCTTC
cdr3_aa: CASSLRGTWDNEQFF

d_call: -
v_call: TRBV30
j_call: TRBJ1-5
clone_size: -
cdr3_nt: TGTGCCTGGAGTGTCACTACAGGGTTGCGCAATCAGCCCCAGCATTTT
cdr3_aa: CAWSVTTGLRNQPQHF

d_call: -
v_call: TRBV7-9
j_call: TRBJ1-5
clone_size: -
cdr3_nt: TGTGCCAGCAGCTATCAGGGTGAAGGGCAGCCCCAGCATTTT
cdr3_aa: CASSYQGEGQPQHF

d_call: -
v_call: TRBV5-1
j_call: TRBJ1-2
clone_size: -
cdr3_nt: TGCGCCAGCAGCTTGGGTAGAGGGTTGAGCGGCTACACCTTC
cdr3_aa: CASSLGRGLSGYTF

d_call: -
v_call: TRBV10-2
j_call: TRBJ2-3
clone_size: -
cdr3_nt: TGCGCCAGCAGTGAGTCTACCGGGAATACGCAGTATTTT
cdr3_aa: CASSESTGNTQYF

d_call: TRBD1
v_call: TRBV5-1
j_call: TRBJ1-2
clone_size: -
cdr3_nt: TGCGCCAGCAGCTCTCCCGCGGGACAGGGATATGGCTACACCTTC
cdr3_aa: CASSSPAGQGYGYTF

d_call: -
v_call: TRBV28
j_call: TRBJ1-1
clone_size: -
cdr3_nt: TGTGCCAGCAGTCCTCGGGCTGAAGCTTTCTTT
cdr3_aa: CASSPRAEAFF

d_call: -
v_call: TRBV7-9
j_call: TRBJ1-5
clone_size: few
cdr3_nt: TGTGCCAGCAGCCGGGGGAAAGGGAGCAATCAGCCCCAGCATTTT
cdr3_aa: CASSRGKGSNQPQHF

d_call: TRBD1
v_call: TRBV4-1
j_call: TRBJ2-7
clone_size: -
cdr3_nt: TGCGCCAGCAGCTCTAATGTACAGGGGAAGACGAGGGAGCAGTACTTC
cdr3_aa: CASSSNVQGKTREQYF

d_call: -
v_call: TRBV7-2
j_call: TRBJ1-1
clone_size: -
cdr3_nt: TGTGCCAGCAGCTCCGGACCAGGTAGACCTGAAGCTTTCTTT
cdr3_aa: CASSSGPGRPEAFF

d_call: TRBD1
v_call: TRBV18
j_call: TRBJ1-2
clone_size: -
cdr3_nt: TGTGCCAGCTCACCAACGTCAGGGGGCGAATATAGGGACACCTTC
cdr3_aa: CASSPTSGGEYRDTF

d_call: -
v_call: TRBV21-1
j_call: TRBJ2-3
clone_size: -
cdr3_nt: TGTGCCAGCAGGGAGCGGTCTAGCACAGATACGCAGTATTTT
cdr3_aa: CASRERSSTDTQYF

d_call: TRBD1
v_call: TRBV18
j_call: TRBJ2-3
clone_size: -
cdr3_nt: TGTGCCAGCTCACCCAAGGGGACAGGGATAGATACGCAGTATTTT
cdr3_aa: CASSPKGTGIDTQYF

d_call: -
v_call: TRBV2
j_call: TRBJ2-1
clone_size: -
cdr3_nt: TGTGCCAGCAGTCTAGACCTGGGTCATGAGCAGTTCTTC
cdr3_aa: CASSLDLGHEQFF

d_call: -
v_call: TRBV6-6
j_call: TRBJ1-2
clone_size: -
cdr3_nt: TGTGCCAGCAGCACCTCGGGTCTCTCACACTATGGCTACACCTTC
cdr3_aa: CASSTSGLSHYGYTF

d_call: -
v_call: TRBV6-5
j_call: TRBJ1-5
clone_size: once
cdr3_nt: TGTGCCAGCAGTTCCGCGGACTGGCGCAATCAGCCCCAGCATTTT
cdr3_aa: CASSSADWRNQPQHF

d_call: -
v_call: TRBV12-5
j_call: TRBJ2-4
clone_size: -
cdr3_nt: TGTGCTAGTGGTCGGGACGCCCACAACATTCAGTACTTC
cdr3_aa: CASGRDAHNIQYF

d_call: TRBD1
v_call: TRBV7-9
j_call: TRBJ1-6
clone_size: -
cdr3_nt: TGTGCCGAATCTGCAGGGGGCCCTAATTCACCCCTCCACTTT
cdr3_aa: CAESAGGPNSPLHF

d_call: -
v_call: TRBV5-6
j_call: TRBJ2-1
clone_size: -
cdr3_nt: TGTGCCAGCACCACGTGGGGGGGGGCCGGCTCCTACAATGAGCAGTTCTTC
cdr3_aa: CASTTWGGAGSYNEQFF

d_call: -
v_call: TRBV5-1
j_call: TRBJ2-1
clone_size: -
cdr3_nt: TGCGCCAGCAGCTTGAGAAGGGGGTCTAGCTCCTACAATGAGCAGTTCTTC
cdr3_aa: CASSLRRGSSSYNEQFF

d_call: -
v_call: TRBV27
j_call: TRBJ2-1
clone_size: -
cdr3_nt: TGTGCCAGCAGTACCGGGAGCCGCTTGGAGCAGTTCTTC
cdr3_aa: CASSTGSRLEQFF

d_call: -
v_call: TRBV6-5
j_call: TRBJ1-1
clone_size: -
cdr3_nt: TGTGCCAGCAGTTACAGGGATTACACTGAAGCTTTCTTT
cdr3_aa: CASSYRDYTEAFF

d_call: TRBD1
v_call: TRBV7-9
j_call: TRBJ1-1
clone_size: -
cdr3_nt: TGTGCCAGCAGCAAGACAGGGGATGACACTGAAGCTTTCTTT
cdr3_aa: CASSKTGDDTEAFF

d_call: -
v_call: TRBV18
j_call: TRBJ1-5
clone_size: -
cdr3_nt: TGTGCCAGCTCACCAACAACAGGGCCCAATCAGCCCCAGCATTTT
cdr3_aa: CASSPTTGPNQPQHF

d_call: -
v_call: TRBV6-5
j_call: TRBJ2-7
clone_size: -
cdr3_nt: TGTGCCAGCAGTTACAGTCACAGGGATTCCGAGCAGTACTTC
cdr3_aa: CASSYSHRDSEQYF

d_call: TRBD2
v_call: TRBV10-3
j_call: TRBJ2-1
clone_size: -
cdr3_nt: TGTGCCATCAGTGAGCCCCGACTAGCGGGGAAGCAGTTCTTC
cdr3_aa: CAISEPRLAGKQFF

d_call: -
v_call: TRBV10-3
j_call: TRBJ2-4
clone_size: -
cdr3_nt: TGTGCCATCAGTGAGTCCTTAACTAGCCGAAACATTCAGTACTTC
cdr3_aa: CAISESLTSRNIQYF

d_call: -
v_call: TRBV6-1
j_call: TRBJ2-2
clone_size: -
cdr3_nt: TGTGCCAGCAGTGAATTGGGTAGACGAACCGGGGAGCTGTTTTTT
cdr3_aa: CASSELGRRTGELFF

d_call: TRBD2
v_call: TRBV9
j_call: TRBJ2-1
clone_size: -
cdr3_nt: TGTGCCAGCAGCGTAGGAGCGGGGGGGCTACACTCCTACAATGAGCAGTTCTTC
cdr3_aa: CASSVGAGGLHSYNEQFF

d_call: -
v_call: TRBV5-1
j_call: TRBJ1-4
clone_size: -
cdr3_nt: TGCGCCAGCAGCTTGGACGGAGGGGGGGCGCTTGGAAAACTGTTTTTT
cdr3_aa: CASSLDGGGALGKLFF

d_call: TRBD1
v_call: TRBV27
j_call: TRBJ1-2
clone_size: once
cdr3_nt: TGTGCCAGCAGTTATTCGGACAGGGACGGCTACACCTTC
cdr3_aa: CASSYSDRDGYTF